This passage covers 9 T cell receptor beta chains from one sample sequenced in a study of cytomegalovirus exposure and HLA in healthy donors. The protocol was immunoSEQ multiplex PCR, while the TCRdb copy is restricted to in-frame clones and leaves out a portion. The sample contains 100,000 to 150,000 clones, under 90% of which appear only once. Source material: PBMCs. These TCRs come from a woman younger than 45 in good health and CMV-seronegative.

The rearrangement joins TRBV6-6 to TRBJ1-1, with D possibly being TRBD1 (5 bases). Between the trimmed V and J ends, which lost 2 bases and 2 bases, there was a span of 12 bases. The CDR3 is 15 residues long. The germline V gene has CDR1 MNHNY and CDR2 SVGAGI (reference sequence). Written as DNA, the CDR3 is TGTGCCAGCAGTTACGGGGGAGGACAAAACACTGAAGCTTTCTTT. Translating gives CASSYGGGQNTEAFF.

The chain carries TRBV6-1 and TRBJ1-1; 9 bases fit TRBD1. From germline, CDR1 is MNHNS and CDR2 SASEGT. J lost 9 bases, V lost 8 bases, and 10 bases had no gene match. This CDR3 spans 13 amino acids. CDR3 in DNA: TGTGCCAGCGATAGACAGGGGGTTAGAAAAGCTTTCTTT. Its translation: CASDRQGVRKAFF.

The chain links TRBV5-1 to TRBJ2-2; no clear D gene. Germline CDR1 SGHRS, CDR2 YFSETQ. Trimming removed 0 bases at V and 4 bases at J, with 10 bases between. The CDR3 is 15 amino acids. The CDR3 DNA reads TGCGCCAGCAGCTTGGTTGTCAGAACCACCGGGGAGCTGTTTTTT. Encoded protein: CASSLVVRTTGELFF.

This chain links TRBV6-6 with TRBJ2-2; 10 nucleotides match TRBD2. Germline V gene sequence: CDR1 MNHNY, CDR2 SVGAGI (reference sequence). J gave up 5 bases and V 5 bases, and 5 bases lay outside the gene matches. The CDR3 consists of 15 residues. CDR3 loop: CASSGLAGETGELFF. The CDR3, as DNA: TGTGCCAGCAGTGGCCTAGCGGGGGAGACCGGGGAGCTGTTTTTT.

Only one count was recorded for this clone. This chain joins TRBV11-3 and TRBJ1-2; a possible D gene is TRBD1 (5 bases). This CDR3 region has 14 residues. Germline values: CDR1 SGHNT, CDR2 YENEEA. Trimming cost V 5 bases and J 8 bases, with 18 bases left between them. CDR3 sequence reads: CASSLQGPGGGYTF. The CDR3 region has the DNA TGTGCCAGCAGCCTTCAGGGACCGGGAGGCGGCTACACCTTC.

The rearrangement uses TRBV5-6 and TRBJ2-7, with TRBD1 identical over 8 bases. In germline, CDR1 is SGHDT, CDR2 YYEEEE. The ends lost 4 bases at V and 3 bases at J; junction bases unmatched: 9. This CDR3 has 15 amino acids. The CDR3 is CASSGVGQGFYEQYF. DNA of the CDR3: TGTGCCAGCAGCGGAGTCGGACAGGGATTCTACGAGCAGTACTTC.

The chain recombines TRBV27 with TRBJ1-6; TRBD1 aligns across 11 bases. V dropped 5 bases and J dropped 7; count of bases not matched to a gene: 4. This CDR3 has 15 residues. Germline assignment: CDR1 MNHEY and CDR2 SMNVEV (reference sequence). CDR3 residues: CASSPGTGGNSPLHF. The DNA for the CDR3 is TGTGCCAGCAGTCCAGGGACAGGGGGAAATTCACCCCTCCACTTT.

In its sample, this clone was seen a few times. This chain connects TRBV5-1 to TRBJ2-7, with no clear D. In germline, CDR1 is SGHRS, CDR2 YFSETQ. With 7 bases removed from V and 3 bases from J, the gap between germline ends came to 11 bases. The length of the CDR3 is 12 residues. CDR3 protein: CASSIRGYEQYF. The CDR3 DNA reads TGCGCCAGCTCTATAAGAGGCTACGAGCAGTACTTC. The variable domain in full, with the rest retrieved from reference TRBV5-1 and TRBJ2-7, is KAGVTQTPRYLIKTRGQQVTLSCSPISGHRSVSWYQQTPGQGLQFLFEYFSETQRNKGNFPGRFSGRQFSNSRSEMNVSTLELGDSALYLCASSIRGYEQYFGPGTRLTVT.

J is TRBJ2-7 and V is TRBV12-5, with 12 bases fitting TRBD1. The CDR3 loop spans 15 amino acids. Trimming removed 6 bases from V and 2 bases from J; junction bases left unmatched: 5. CDR1 is LGHNT, CDR2 FRNRAP, per germline. The CDR3 DNA reads as TGTGCTAGTGGCTCGGGACAGGGGGCCGCCTACGAGCAGTACTTC. Encoded protein: CASGSGQGAAYEQYF.